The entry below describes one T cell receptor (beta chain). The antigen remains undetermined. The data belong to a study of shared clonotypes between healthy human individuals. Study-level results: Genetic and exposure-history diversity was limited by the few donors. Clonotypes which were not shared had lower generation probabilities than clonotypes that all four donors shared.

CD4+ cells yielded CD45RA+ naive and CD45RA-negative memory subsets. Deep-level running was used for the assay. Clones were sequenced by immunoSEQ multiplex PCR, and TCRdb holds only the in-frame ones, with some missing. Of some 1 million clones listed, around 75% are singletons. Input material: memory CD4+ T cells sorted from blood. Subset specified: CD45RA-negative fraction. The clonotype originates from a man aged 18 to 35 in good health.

The CDR3 is CASSLSGVRDPSLSKLFF. The CDR3 DNA reads TGTGCCAGCAGCTTAAGCGGGGTCCGAGACCCCTCCCTCTCAAAACTGTTTTTT. The V gene is TRBV7-9, the J gene TRBJ1-4; D unclear. Trimming pared 2 bases from V and 10 bases from J, leaving 26 bases between. Germline assignment: CDR1 SEHNR and CDR2 FQNEAQ (reference sequence). The CDR3 runs to 18 residues.